This T cell receptor beta chain emerged from a study of T cell clonotyping in hematopoietic cell transplantation. Sample time point: recipient sample about 28 days before transplant, after cytoreduction. This clone appeared once. Its antigen is as yet unknown. The assay was immunoSEQ multiplex PCR, and TCRdb's table has in-frame clones only and misses some. This table has more than 20,000 clones, 90% appearing once. The CDR3 length is 13 residues. Germline V gene data show CDR1 as MNHNY and CDR2 as SVGAGI (reference sequence). Trimming stripped 8 bases from V and 0 bases from J, with 8 bases between. Study conclusions and caveats: Recipient TCR diversity dropped after transplant; expanded clonotypes rose from day 30 to 180.

This clonotype was sampled from a man aged 18 to 30 with biphenotypic leukemia. Some clones in this sample may be carry-over from other donors' samples. This sample comprised peripheral blood mononuclear cells, obtained before stem cell transplant. This chain uses TRBV6-6 with TRBJ1-5; no definite D call. The DNA for the CDR3 is TGTGCCAGCCACAGAGATAGCAATCAGCCCCAGCATTTT. This translates into CASHRDSNQPQHF.